A single sample gave rise to the 9 T cell receptor beta chains below, sequenced in a study of blood T cell repertoires in COVID-19. Profiled with immunoSEQ multiplex PCR; TCRdb holds only in-frame clones, not every one. The table has 100,000 to 120,000 clones, roughly 90% seen once. The source material was peripheral blood. These TCRs come from a woman in her sixties or seventies who had recovered from COVID-19.

This clone was seen once. This chain connects TRBV28 to TRBJ2-7; 7 nucleotides match TRBD1. The J segment lost 7 bases and the V segment lost 6 bases, leaving 12 bases of the junction unmatched. This CDR3 spans 14 amino acids. The germline gives CDR1 MDHEN, CDR2 SYDVKM. CDR3 protein: CASSPGTAAREQYF. The CDR3 DNA follows: TGTGCCAGCAGCCCCGGGACAGCCGCGCGAGAGCAGTACTTC.

The V call is TRBV25-1, the J call TRBJ2-5; D is perhaps TRBD2 (6 bases). CDR3 length: 16 amino acids. V lost 4 bases and J 5 bases, leaving 20 bases between the germline ends. Germline V gene sequence: CDR1 MGHDK, CDR2 SYGVNS. This CDR3 reads CASSAQTLGLRETQYF. The CDR3 DNA reads as TGTGCCAGCAGTGCTCAAACCCTGGGACTTCGGGAGACCCAGTACTTC. Full variable domain (missing parts from reference TRBV25-1 and TRBJ2-5): EADIYQTPRYLVIGTGKKITLECSQTMGHDKMYWYQQDPGMELHLIHYSYGVNSTEKGDLSSESTVSRIRTEHFPLTLESARPSHTSQYLCASSAQTLGLRETQYFGPGTRLLVL.

The chain joins TRBV6-2 or TRBV6-3 to TRBJ2-5; 12 nucleotides line up with TRBD2. CDR3 length equals 18 residues. Germline V CDR1 and CDR2: MNHEY, SVGEGT. V shed 1 base and J 4 bases; nucleotides not matched to a gene: 10. The CDR3 loop is CASSYWGLAGSALETQYF. CDR3 DNA sequence: TGTGCCAGCAGTTACTGGGGACTAGCGGGTAGTGCCCTAGAGACCCAGTACTTC.

The chain joins TRBV5-1 to TRBJ1-2; 8 bases agree with TRBD1. CDR1 SGHRS and CDR2 YFSETQ come from the germline V gene. V lost 4 bases to trimming and J lost 7 bases; unmatched junction nucleotides: 6. The CDR3 is made up of 13 amino acids. CDR3 sequence reads: CASSTGTGSGYTF. CDR3 nucleotide sequence: TGCGCCAGCAGCACCGGGACAGGAAGTGGCTACACCTTC.

This clone has a single count. This chain uses TRBV30 with TRBJ1-5, with TRBD1 identical over 8 bases. Germline lookup yields CDR1 GTSNPN and CDR2 SVGIG (reference sequence). The CDR3 loop spans 14 amino acids. With V trimmed by 1 base and J by 4 bases, 3 bases remained unmatched. The CDR3 loop reads CAWSGTGWNQPQHF. CDR3 in DNA: TGTGCCTGGAGTGGGACAGGGTGGAATCAGCCCCAGCATTTT.

The chain carries TRBV11-2 and TRBJ2-1; perhaps TRBD2 as D (6 bases). Looked up from germline, CDR1 is SGHAT and CDR2 is FQNNGV. The CDR3 covers 16 residues. V was cut by 1 base and J by 3 bases, with 13 bases left in between. The CDR3 reads CASSLVPGVGYNEQFF. The CDR3 DNA follows: TGTGCCAGCAGCTTAGTTCCGGGGGTAGGCTACAATGAGCAGTTCTTC.

The gene calls are TRBV18 and TRBJ1-5; 11 bases map to TRBD1. Germline V gene data show CDR1 as KGHSH and CDR2 as LQKENI. The V segment lost 5 bases and the J segment 7 bases; nucleotides outside the gene matches: 7. This CDR3 spans 15 amino acids. The CDR3 here is CASSARDRGDQPQHF. The DNA of the CDR3 is TGTGCCAGCTCAGCCCGGGACAGGGGGGACCAGCCCCAGCATTTT.

The V gene is TRBV4-3, the J gene TRBJ1-4; D possibly corresponds to TRBD1 (6 bases). Between the trimmed V and J ends, which lost 0 bases and 6 bases, there was a span of 14 bases. This CDR3 comprises 16 residues. CDR1 and CDR2 (germline): LGHNA, YSLEER. CDR3 loop: CASSQEGGKKDEKLFF. CDR3 coding DNA: TGCGCCAGCAGCCAAGAAGGGGGAAAAAAGGATGAAAAACTGTTTTTT.

The V gene is TRBV11-1, the J gene TRBJ2-7; 10 positions match TRBD2. CDR1 is SGHAT, CDR2 FQDESV, per germline (reference sequence). CDR3 length: 15 residues. Unmatched junction bases numbered 5, after V lost 4 bases and J lost 2 bases. CDR3 sequence reads: CASSSLAGVAYEQYF. CDR3 in DNA: TGTGCCAGCAGCTCGCTAGCGGGAGTCGCCTACGAGCAGTACTTC.